These 5 T cell receptor beta chains share one sample of origin, sequenced in a study of CD8+ T cells in alopecia areata. As to treatment: oral pan-JAK inhibitor, 5-10 mg twice daily. RNA was isolated and reverse transcribed to cDNA, the sequencing template. Sequencing used immunoSEQ multiplex PCR; TCRdb keeps in-frame clones, though not all of them. The sample lists about 110,000 clones; less than 75% were seen once. The material was CD8+ T cells sorted from blood, obtained at week 24, from a patient treated with tofacitinib. These receptors were obtained from a human donor with alopecia areata.

The chain has TRBV5-4 and TRBJ1-2; D not certain. The CDR3 runs 15 residues. From germline, CDR1 is SGHNT and CDR2 YYREEE (reference sequence). V was pared by 0 bases and J by 0 bases, with 9 bases between. In nucleotides, the CDR3 is TGTGCCAGCAGCTTGGTCCCGAAGGCTAACTATGGCTACACCTTC. Translation: CASSLVPKANYGYTF.

This chain links TRBV6-5 with TRBJ2-3, with TRBD2 identical over 9 bases. V was clipped by 6 bases and J by 2 bases; unmatched bases: 6. The CDR3 length is 15 residues. Per germline, CDR1 MNHEY and CDR2 SVGAGI. For the CDR3, the DNA is TGTGCCAGCAGCCCCGGGACTAGCCACACAGATACGCAGTATTTT. This translates into CASSPGTSHTDTQYF.

This chain links TRBV29-1 with TRBJ2-1; 8 bases are a match to TRBD2. The germline V gene has CDR1 SQVTM and CDR2 ANQGSEA. J was trimmed by 7 bases and V by 0 bases; bases with no gene match: 8. This CDR3 has 15 residues. CDR3 region: CSVEEGRGGQNEQFF. CDR3 nucleotides: TGCAGCGTTGAAGAGGGTCGGGGGGGTCAAAATGAGCAGTTCTTC.

This clone showed up just a few times. The chain links TRBV5-4 to TRBJ1-2; 7 bases are a match to TRBD1. Trimming removed 1 base from V and 1 base from J; junction bases left unmatched: 4. The CDR3 has 15 residues. Germline V gene lookup returns CDR1 SGHNT and CDR2 YYREEE (reference sequence). The CDR3 DNA follows: TGTGCCAGCAGCTTGCTAGGACAGGATAACTATGGCTACACCTTC. This translates into CASSLLGQDNYGYTF.

This rearrangement joins TRBV2 to TRBJ1-1, with D tentatively TRBD1 (6 bases). Germline V gene lookup returns CDR1 SNHLY and CDR2 FYNNEI. V was shortened by 6 bases and J by 1 base, with 15 bases between the two germline ends. This CDR3 has 15 residues. CDR3 bases: TGTGCCAGCAGCGGACAGCAGGGATCGAACACTGAAGCTTTCTTT. Translation gives CASSGQQGSNTEAFF. The full variable domain, in which reference TRBV2 and TRBJ1-1 provide the parts outside the CDR3, is EPEVTQTPSHQVTQMGQEVILRCVPISNHLYFYWYRQILGQKVEFLVSFYNNEISEKSEIFDDQFSVERPDGSNFTLKIRSTKLEDSAMYFCASSGQQGSNTEAFFGQGTRLTVV.